This is a list of T cell receptor beta chains from one sample in a study of monozygotic twins with inflammatory bowel disease. One entry per CDR3 protein, without DNA, is what TCRdb gives after re-calling the 5' RACE reads. The listing contains 330,000 or so distinct CDR3 sequences. Sequenced material: blood. Source of these receptors: a human donor with ulcerative colitis or Crohn's disease, or a healthy co-twin of an affected twin (not recorded which). The CDR3 runs from the conserved cysteine through the conserved F or W.

v_call: TRBV6-5
j_call: TRBJ1-5
cdr3_aa: CASSLQGADQPQHF

v_call: TRBV30
j_call: TRBJ1-5
cdr3_aa: CAWSSGRGTQHF

v_call: TRBV4-1
j_call: TRBJ2-5
cdr3_aa: CASSQTHSPGLLAEETQYF

v_call: TRBV5-1
j_call: TRBJ1-2
cdr3_aa: CASSSWTGDYGYTF

v_call: TRBV12-3/TRBV12-4
j_call: TRBJ1-1
cdr3_aa: CASSPPGQGNTEAFF

v_call: TRBV19
j_call: TRBJ1-1
cdr3_aa: CASSHGDWSGAFF

v_call: TRBV12-3/TRBV12-4
j_call: TRBJ2-1
cdr3_aa: CASRGTSGSYNEQFF

v_call: TRBV7-6
j_call: TRBJ1-5
cdr3_aa: CASSLKEGYQPQHF

v_call: TRBV7-9
j_call: TRBJ2-3
cdr3_aa: CASSFRVAGTDTQYF

v_call: TRBV20-1
j_call: TRBJ1-5
cdr3_aa: CSARDGFLSNQPQHF